This T cell receptor beta chain is from a study of liver allograft versus peripheral blood T cells. The overall study: Within transplanted livers, the T cell receptor repertoires were examined and compared against the repertoires present in the peripheral blood of liver transplant recipients. Regarding the study as a whole: In liver allografts, T cell receptor repertoires reportedly differed from the repertoires found in peripheral blood.

One entry per CDR3 protein results from TCRdb running MiXCR on the reads. This sample has about 12,000 distinct CDR3 sequences, with under 30% found just once. By share of the sample, this clonotype is medium-sized. The antigen remains undetermined. This clonotype was obtained from a human patient who had a liver transplant. The T cells may partly be graft donor cells.

CDR3 sequence reads: CATSDGTVSYEQYF. For the CDR3, the DNA is TGTGCCACCAGTGATGGGACAGTCTCCTACGAGCAGTACTTC. The V gene is TRBV24-1, the J gene TRBJ2-7; 7 positions agree with TRBD1. The CDR3 is made up of 14 amino acids. After removal of 3 bases from V and 0 bases from J, the junction contained 1 base not matched to a gene. CDR1 is KGHDR, CDR2 SFDVKD, per germline.